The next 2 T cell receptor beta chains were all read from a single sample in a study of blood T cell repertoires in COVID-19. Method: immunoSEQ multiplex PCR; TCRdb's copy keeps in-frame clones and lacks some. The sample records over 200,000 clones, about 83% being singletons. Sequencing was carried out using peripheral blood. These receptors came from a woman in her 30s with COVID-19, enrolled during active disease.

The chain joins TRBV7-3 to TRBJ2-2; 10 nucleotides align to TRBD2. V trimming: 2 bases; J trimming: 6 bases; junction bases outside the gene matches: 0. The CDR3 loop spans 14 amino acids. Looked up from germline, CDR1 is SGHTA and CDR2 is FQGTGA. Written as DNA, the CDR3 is TGTGCCAGCAGCTTACTAGCGGGAGCCGGGGAGCTGTTTTTT. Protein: CASSLLAGAGELFF.

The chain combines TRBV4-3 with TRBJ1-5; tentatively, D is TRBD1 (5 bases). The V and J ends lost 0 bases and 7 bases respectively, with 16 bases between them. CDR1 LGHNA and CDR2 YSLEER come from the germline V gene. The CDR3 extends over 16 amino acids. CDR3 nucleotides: TGCGCCAGCAGCCAAGAACTTCAGCAGGGAGGACAGCCCCAGCATTTT. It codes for CASSQELQQGGQPQHF.